This T cell receptor (beta chain) stems from a study of CXCR3-negative and CXCR3-positive naive CD8 T cells. General study results and limits: Higher TRB CDR3 hydrophobicity marked CXCR3-positive naive cells relative to CXCR3-negative naive cells. Cryopreserved PBMCs had partly decreased CXCR3 expression; fresh PBMCs were used in most assays.

Note on this clonotype: Its specificity is not known.

Germline CDR1 is MDHEN and CDR2 is SYDVKM. The CDR3 has 15 residues. UMI-labeled 5' RACE TRB cDNA libraries were prepared from the cells. TCRdb reprocessed the 5' RACE reads and reports one entry per CDR3 protein, with no DNA. The sample spans about 41,000 distinct CDR3 sequences; the ten largest clones claim about 1.9%. This chain connects TRBV28 to TRBJ2-2; TCRdb gives TRBD1 as the D gene, but with no DNA this cannot be confirmed. This clonotype originated in a human donor in good health. Some clones in this sample may be carry-over from other donors' samples. Source material: naive CXCR3- CD8+ T cells from blood. The sample's subset: CD45RO-CCR7+CD27+CD95- naive CD8+ T cells lacking CXCR3 (TNR3-). The CDR3 sequence: CASSLPGANTGELFF.